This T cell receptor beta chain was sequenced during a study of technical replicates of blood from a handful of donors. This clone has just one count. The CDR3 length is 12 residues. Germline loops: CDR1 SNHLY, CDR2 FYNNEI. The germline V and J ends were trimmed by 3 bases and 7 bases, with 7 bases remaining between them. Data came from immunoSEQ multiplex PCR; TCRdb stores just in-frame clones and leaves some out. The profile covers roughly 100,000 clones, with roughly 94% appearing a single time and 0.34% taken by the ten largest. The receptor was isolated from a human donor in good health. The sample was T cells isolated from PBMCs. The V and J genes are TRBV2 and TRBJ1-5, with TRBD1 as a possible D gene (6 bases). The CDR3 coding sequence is TGTGCCAGCAGTGACAGGGGCCAGCCCCAGCATTTT. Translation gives CASSDRGQPQHF.